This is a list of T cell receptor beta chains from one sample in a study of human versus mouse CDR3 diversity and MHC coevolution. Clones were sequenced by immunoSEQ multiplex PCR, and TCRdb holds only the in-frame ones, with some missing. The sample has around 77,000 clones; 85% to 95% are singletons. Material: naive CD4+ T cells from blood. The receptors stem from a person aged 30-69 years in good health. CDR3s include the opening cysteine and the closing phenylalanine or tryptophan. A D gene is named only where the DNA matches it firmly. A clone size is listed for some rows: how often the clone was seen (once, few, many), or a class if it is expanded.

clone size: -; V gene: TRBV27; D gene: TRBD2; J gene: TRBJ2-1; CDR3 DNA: TGTGCCAGCAGTCCAGCGGGAGGGCCCTATGAGCAGTTCTTC; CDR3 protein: CASSPAGGPYEQFF
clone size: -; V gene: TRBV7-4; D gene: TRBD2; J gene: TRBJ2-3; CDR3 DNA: TGTGCCAGCGGTGGGTGGGTCGGACTAGTTGGCACAGATACGCAGTATTTT; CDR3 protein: CASGGWVGLVGTDTQYF
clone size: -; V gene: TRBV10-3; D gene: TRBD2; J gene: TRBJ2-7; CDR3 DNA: TGTGCCATCAGTGGCGAGACTAGCGGGAGAACCCAAATTTTACGCGAGCAGTACTTC; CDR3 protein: CAISGETSGRTQILREQYF
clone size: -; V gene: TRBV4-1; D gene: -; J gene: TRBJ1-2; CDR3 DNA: TGCGCCAGCAGCCAAATATGGTCAGCACAGGGAACTAACTATGGCTACACCTTC; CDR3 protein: CASSQIWSAQGTNYGYTF
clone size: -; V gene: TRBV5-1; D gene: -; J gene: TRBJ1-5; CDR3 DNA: TGCGCCAGCAGCCAACAGGGCGCAAGCAATCAGCCCCAGCATTTT; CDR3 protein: CASSQQGASNQPQHF
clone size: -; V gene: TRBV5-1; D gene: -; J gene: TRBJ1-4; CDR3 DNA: TGCGCCAGCAGCTTGGGCAGGGCTGAAAAACTGTTTTTT; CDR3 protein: CASSLGRAEKLFF
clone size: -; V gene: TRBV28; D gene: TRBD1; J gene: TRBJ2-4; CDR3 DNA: TGTGCCAGCAGTTTTTCAGGGGGCCAGGGCATTCAGTACTTC; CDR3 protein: CASSFSGGQGIQYF
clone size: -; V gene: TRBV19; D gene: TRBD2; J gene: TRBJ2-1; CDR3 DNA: TGTGCCAGTAGTATGGATTATAGCGGGGGGGACAATGAGCAGTTCTTC; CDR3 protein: CASSMDYSGGDNEQFF
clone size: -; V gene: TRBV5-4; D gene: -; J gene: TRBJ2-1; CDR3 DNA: TGTGCCAGCAGCTTGCGGAGTCCACGTGAGCAGTTCTTC; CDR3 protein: CASSLRSPREQFF
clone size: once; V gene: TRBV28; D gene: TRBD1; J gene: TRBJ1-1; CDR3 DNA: TGTGCCAGCACCCTTGATCAGGGGGCGACTGAAGCTTTCTTT; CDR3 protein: CASTLDQGATEAFF
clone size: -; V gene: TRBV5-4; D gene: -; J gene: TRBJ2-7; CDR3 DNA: TGTGCCAGCAGCCCGGCCGGGAGCGGAGGGGGCCTCGAGCAGTACTTC; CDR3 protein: CASSPAGSGGGLEQYF
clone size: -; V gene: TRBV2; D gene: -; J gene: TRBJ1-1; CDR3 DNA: TGTGCCAGCAGTATACAGGGATTCACTGAAGCTTTCTTT; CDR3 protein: CASSIQGFTEAFF
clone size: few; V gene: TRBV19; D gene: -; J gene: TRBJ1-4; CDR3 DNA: TGTGCCAGTAGTACTCCGGGACACCTTTGGGAAAAACTGTTTTTT; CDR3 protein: CASSTPGHLWEKLFF
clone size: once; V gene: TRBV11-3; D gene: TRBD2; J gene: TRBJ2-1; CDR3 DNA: TGTGCCAGCAGCGGGGGACTAGCGAAATCCGATGAGCAGTTCTTC; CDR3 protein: CASSGGLAKSDEQFF
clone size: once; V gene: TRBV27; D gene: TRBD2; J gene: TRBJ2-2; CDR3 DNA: TGTGCCAGCAGTTTAGTGGCTAGCGGGAGCACCGGGGAGCTGTTTTTT; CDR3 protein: CASSLVASGSTGELFF
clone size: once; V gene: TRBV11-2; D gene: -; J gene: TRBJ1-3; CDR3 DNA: TGTGCCAGCAGCTCTCTAGGCGCAGGGGTGACCTCTGGAAACACCATATATTTT; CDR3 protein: CASSSLGAGVTSGNTIYF
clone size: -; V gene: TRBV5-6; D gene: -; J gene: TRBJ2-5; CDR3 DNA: TGTGCCAGCAGCTTGCAGGGGCGCGGAGAGACCCAGTACTTC; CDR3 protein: CASSLQGRGETQYF
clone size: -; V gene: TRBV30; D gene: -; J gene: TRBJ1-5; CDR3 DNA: TGTGCCTGGAGCGGTTCAACTCATCAGCCCCAGCATTTT; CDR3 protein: CAWSGSTHQPQHF
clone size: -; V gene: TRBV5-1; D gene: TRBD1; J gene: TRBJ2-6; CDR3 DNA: TGCGCCAGCAGCTTGAGTCCCCAAGCATGGGGACAGGGGGCCTCTGGGGCCAACGTCCTGACTTTC; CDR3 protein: CASSLSPQAWGQGASGANVLTF
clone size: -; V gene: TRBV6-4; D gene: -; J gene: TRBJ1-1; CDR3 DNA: TGTGCCAGCAGTTCCCAGGGGAACACTGAAGCTTTCTTT; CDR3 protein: CASSSQGNTEAFF
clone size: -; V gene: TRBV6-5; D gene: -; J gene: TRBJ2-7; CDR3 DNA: TGTGCCAGCAGTTACTCGCTTAGCGGAGGATACGAGCAGTACTTC; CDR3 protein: CASSYSLSGGYEQYF
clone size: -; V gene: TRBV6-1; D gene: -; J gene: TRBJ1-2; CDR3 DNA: TGTGCCAGCACCACGCCGGCGACCGGGGTCTATGGCTACACCTTC; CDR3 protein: CASTTPATGVYGYTF
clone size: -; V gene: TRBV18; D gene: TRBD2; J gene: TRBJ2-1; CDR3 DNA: TGTGCCAGCTCCTCGGGACTAGCGGGGCTCTACGATGAGCAGTTCTTC; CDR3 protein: CASSSGLAGLYDEQFF
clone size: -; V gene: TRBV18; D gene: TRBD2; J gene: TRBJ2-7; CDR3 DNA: TGTGCCAGCTCACCGACTAGCGGGAGGGCTCACGAGCAGTACTTC; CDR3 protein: CASSPTSGRAHEQYF
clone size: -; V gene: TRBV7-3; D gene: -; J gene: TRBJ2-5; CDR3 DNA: TGTGCCAGCAGCTTTGGGCAGGATAGCCAGTACTTC; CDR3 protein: CASSFGQDSQYF